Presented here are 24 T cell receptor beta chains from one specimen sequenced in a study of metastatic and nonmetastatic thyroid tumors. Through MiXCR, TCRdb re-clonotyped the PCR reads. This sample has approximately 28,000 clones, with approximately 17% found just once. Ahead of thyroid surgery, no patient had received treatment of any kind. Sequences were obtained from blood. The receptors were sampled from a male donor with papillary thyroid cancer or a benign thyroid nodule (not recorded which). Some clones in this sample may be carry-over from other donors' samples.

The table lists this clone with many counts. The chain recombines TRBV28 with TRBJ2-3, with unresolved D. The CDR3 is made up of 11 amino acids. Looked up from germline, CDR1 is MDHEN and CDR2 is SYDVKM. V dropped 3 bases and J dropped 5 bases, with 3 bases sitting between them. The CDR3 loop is CASSFRDTQYF. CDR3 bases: TGTGCCAGCAGTTTTAGAGATACGCAGTATTTT. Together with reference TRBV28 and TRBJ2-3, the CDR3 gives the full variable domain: DVKVTQSSRYLVKRTGEKVFLECVQDMDHENMFWYRQDPGLGLRLIYFSYDVKMKEKGDIPEGYSVSREKKERFSLILESASTNQTSMYLCASSFRDTQYFGPGTRLTVL.

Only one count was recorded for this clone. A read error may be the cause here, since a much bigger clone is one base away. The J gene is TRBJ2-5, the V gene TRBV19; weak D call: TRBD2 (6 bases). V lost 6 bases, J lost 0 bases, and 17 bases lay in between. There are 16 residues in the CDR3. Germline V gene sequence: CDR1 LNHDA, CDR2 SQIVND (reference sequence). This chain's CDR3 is CASRAAWRANQETQYF. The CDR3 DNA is TGTGCCAGTAGGGCTGCCTGGAGGGCAAACCAAGAGACCCAGTACTTC.

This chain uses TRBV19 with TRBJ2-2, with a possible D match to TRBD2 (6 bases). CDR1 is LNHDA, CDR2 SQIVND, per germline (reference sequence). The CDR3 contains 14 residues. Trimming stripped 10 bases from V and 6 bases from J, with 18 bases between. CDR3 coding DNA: TGTGCCATTAGCACCCTCGGGGGTCCCGGGGAGCTGTTTTTT. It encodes CAISTLGGPGELFF.

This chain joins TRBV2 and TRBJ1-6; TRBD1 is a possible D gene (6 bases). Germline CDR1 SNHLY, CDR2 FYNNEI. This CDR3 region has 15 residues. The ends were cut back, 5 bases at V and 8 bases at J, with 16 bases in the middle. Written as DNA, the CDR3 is TGTGCCAGCAGTTTGGATGGCAGGGGCCATTCACCCCTCCACTTT. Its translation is CASSLDGRGHSPLHF.

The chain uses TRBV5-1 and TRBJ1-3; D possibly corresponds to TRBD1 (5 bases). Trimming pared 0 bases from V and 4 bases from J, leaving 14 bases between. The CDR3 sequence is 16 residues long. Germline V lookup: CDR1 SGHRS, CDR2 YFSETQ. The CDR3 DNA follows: TGCGCCAGCAGCTTGGCTACGAGGGGATCCGGAAACACCATATATTTT. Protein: CASSLATRGSGNTIYF.

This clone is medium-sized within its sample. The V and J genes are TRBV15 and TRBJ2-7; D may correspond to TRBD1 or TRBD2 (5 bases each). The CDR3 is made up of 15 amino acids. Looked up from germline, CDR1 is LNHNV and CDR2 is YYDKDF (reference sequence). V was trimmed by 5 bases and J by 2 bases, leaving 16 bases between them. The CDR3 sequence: CATSEARGAAYEQYF. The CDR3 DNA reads TGTGCCACCAGCGAGGCAAGAGGGGCAGCCTACGAGCAGTACTTC.

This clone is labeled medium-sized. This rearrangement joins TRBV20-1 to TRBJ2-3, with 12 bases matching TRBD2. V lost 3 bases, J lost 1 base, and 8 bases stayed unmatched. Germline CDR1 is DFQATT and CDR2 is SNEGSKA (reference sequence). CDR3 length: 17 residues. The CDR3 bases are TGCAGTGCTAGCGGTGGACTAGCGGGATACGGCACAGATACGCAGTATTTT. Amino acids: CSASGGLAGYGTDTQYF.

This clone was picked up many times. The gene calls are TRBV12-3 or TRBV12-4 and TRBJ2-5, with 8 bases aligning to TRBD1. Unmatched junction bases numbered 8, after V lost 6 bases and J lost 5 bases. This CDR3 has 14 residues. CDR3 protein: CASRTDRGGETQYF. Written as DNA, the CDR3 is TGTGCCAGCAGAACCGACAGGGGCGGCGAGACCCAGTACTTC.

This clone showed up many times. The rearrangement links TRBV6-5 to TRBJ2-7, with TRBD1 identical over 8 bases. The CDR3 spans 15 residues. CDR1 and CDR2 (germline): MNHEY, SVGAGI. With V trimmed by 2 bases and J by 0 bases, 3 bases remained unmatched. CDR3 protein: CASSYAGTGSYEQYF. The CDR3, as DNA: TGTGCCAGCAGTTACGCCGGGACAGGCTCCTACGAGCAGTACTTC.

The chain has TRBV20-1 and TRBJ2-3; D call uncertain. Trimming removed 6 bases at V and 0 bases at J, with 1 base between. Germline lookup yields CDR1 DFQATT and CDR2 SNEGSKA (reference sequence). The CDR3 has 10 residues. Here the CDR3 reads CSASTDTQYF. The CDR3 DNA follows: TGCAGTGCCAGCACAGATACGCAGTATTTT.

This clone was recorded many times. CDR3 amino acids: CASSSYTSYTDTQYF. The CDR3 bases are TGTGCCAGCAGCTCCTACACCTCCTACACAGATACGCAGTATTTT. The chain employs TRBV9 and TRBJ2-3; D is ambiguous. Germline-derived CDR1 and CDR2 are SGDLS and YYNGEE. The CDR3 has 15 residues. Trimming removed 4 bases at V and 2 bases at J, with 14 bases between.

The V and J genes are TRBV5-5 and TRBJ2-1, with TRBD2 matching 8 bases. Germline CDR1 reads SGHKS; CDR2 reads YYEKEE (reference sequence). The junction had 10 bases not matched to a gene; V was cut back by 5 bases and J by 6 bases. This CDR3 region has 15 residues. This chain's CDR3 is CASRLGTSTVNEQFF. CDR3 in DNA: TGTGCCAGCAGGCTCGGGACTAGTACCGTCAATGAGCAGTTCTTC.

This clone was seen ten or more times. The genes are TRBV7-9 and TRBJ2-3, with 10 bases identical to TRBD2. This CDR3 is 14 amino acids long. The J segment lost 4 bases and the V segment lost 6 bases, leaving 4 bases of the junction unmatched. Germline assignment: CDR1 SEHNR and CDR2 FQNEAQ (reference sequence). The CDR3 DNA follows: TGTGCCAGCAGGCCTACTAGCGGGGCAGATACGCAGTATTTT. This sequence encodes CASRPTSGADTQYF. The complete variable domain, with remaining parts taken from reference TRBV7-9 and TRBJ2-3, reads DTGVSQNPRHKITKRGQNVTFRCDPISEHNRLYWYRQTLGQGPEFLTYFQNEAQLEKSRLLSDRFSAERPKGSFSTLEIQRTEQGDSAMYLCASRPTSGADTQYFGPGTRLTVL.

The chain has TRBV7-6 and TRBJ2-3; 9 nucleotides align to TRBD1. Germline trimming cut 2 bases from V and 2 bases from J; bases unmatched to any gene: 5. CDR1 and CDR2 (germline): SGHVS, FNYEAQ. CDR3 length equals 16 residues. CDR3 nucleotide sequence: TGTGCCAGCAGCTTACGAGGGACAGGGAACACAGATACGCAGTATTTT. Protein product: CASSLRGTGNTDTQYF. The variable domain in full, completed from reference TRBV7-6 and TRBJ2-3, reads GAGVSQSPRYKVTKRGQDVALRCDPISGHVSLYWYRQALGQGPEFLTYFNYEAQQDKSGLPNDRFSAERPEGSISTLTIQRTEQRDSAMYRCASSLRGTGNTDTQYFGPGTRLTVL.

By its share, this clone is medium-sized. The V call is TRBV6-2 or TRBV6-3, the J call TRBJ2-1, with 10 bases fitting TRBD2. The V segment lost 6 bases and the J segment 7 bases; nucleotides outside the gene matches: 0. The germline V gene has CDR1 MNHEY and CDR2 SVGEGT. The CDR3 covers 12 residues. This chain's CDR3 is CASRTSGNEQFF. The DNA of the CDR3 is TGTGCCAGCAGGACTAGCGGGAATGAGCAGTTCTTC.

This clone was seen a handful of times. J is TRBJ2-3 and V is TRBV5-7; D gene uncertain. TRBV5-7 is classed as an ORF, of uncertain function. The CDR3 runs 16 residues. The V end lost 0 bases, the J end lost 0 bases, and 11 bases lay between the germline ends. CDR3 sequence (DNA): TGTGCCAGCAGCTTGGCCCTTTCCCCAAGCACAGATACGCAGTATTTT. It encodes CASSLALSPSTDTQYF.

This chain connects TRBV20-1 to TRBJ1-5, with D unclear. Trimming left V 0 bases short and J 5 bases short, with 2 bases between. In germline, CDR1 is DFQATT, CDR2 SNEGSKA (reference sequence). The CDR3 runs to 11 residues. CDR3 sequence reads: CSARDHQPQHF. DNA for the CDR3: TGCAGTGCTAGAGATCATCAGCCCCAGCATTTT.

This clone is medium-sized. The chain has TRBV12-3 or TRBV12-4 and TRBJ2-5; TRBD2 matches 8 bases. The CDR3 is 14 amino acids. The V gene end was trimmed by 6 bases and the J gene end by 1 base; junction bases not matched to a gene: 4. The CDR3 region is CASRTGTSQETQYF. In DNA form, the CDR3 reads TGTGCCAGCAGGACCGGGACTAGCCAAGAGACCCAGTACTTC.

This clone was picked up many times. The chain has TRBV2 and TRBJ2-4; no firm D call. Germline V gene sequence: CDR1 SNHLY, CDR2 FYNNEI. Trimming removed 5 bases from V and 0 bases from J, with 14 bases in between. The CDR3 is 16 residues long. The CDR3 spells CASSLGPSLAKNIQYF. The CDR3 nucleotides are TGTGCCAGCAGTTTAGGGCCTTCCCTAGCCAAAAACATTCAGTACTTC.

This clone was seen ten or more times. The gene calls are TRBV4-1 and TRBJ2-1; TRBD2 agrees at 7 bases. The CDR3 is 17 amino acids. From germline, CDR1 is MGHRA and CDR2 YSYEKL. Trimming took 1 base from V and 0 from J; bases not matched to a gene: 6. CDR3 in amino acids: CASSQGALASSYNEQFF. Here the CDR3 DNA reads TGCGCCAGCAGCCAAGGGGCACTAGCGAGCTCCTACAATGAGCAGTTCTTC.

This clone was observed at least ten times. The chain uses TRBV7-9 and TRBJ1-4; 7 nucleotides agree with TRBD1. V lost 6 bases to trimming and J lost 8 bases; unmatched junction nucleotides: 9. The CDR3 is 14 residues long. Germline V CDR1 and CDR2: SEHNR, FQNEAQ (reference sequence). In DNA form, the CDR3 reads TGTGCCAGCAGGGATGGACAGGCTGGGGAAAAACTGTTTTTT. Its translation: CASRDGQAGEKLFF. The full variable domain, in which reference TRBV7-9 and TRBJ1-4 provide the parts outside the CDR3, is DTGVSQNPRHKITKRGQNVTFRCDPISEHNRLYWYRQTLGQGPEFLTYFQNEAQLEKSRLLSDRFSAERPKGSFSTLEIQRTEQGDSAMYLCASRDGQAGEKLFFGSGTQLSVL.

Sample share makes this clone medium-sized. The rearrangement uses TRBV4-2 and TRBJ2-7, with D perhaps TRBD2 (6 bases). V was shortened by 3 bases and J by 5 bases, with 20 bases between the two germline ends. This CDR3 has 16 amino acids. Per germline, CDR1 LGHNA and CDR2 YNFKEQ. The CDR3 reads CASSQVFSGSPHEQYF. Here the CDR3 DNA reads TGTGCCAGCAGCCAGGTTTTTAGCGGAAGTCCCCACGAGCAGTACTTC.

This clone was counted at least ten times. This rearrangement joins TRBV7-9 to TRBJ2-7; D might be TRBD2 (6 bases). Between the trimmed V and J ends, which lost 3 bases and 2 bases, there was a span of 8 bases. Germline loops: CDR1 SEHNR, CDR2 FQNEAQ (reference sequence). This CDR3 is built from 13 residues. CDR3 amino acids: CASSFPGAYEQYF. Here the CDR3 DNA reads TGTGCCAGCAGCTTTCCGGGGGCCTACGAGCAGTACTTC.

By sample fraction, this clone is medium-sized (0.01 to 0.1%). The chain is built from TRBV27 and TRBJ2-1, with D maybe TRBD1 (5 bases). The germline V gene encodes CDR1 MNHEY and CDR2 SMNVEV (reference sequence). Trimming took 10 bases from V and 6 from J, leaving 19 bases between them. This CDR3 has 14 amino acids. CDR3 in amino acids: CATRRGPLGNEQFF. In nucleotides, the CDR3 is TGTGCCACCAGAAGGGGTCCCTTAGGCAATGAGCAGTTCTTC.